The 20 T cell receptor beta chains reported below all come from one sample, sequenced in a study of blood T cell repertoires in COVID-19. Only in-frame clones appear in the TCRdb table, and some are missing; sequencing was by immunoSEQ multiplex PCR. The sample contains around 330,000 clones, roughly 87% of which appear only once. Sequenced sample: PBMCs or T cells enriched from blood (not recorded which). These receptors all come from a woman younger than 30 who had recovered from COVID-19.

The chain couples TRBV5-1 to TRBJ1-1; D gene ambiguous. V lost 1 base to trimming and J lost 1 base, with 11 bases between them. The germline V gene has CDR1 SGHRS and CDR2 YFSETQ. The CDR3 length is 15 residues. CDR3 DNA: TGCGCCAGCAGCTTGACTTCCGGGGAGAACACTGAAGCTTTCTTT. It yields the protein CASSLTSGENTEAFF.

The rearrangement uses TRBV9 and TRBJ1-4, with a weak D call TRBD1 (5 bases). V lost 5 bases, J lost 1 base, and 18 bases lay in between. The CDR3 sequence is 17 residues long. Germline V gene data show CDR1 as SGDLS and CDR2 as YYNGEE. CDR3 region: CASRDPQGLRTNEKLFF. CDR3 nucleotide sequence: TGTGCCAGCAGGGACCCGCAGGGCTTGAGAACTAATGAAAAACTGTTTTTT.

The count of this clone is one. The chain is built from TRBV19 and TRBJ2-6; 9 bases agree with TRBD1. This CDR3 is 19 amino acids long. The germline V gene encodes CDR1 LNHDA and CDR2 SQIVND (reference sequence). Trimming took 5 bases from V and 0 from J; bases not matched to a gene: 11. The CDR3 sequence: CASSVGGTGKSSGANVLTF. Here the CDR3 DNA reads TGTGCCAGTAGTGTCGGTGGGACAGGGAAGAGCTCTGGGGCCAACGTCCTGACTTTC. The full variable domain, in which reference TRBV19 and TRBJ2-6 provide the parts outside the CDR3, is DGGITQSPKYLFRKEGQNVTLSCEQNLNHDAMYWYRQDPGQGLRLIYYSQIVNDFQKGDIAEGYSVSREKKESFPLTVTSAQKNPTAFYLCASSVGGTGKSSGANVLTFGAGSRLTVL.

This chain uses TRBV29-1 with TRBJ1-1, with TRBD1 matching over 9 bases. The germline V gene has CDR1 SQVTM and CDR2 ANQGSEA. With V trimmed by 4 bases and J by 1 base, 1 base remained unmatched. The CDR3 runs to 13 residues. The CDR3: CSVGDRANTEAFF. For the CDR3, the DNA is TGCAGCGTTGGGGACAGGGCGAACACTGAAGCTTTCTTT.

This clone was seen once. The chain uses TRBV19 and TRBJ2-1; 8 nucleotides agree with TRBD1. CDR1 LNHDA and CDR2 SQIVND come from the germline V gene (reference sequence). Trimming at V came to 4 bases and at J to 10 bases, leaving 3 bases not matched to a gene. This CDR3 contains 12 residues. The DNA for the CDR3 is TGTGCCAGTAGTAGGGACAGGCGAGAGCAGTTCTTC. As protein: CASSRDRREQFF.

CDR3 sequence: CASTRSGRDTDTQYF. CDR3 DNA sequence: TGTGCCAGCACCCGGAGCGGGAGGGACACAGATACGCAGTATTTT. The V and J genes are TRBV7-9 and TRBJ2-3; 10 positions agree with TRBD2. Germline V gene lookup returns CDR1 SEHNR and CDR2 FQNEAQ (reference sequence). The V segment lost 7 bases and the J segment 2 bases; nucleotides outside the gene matches: 6. This CDR3 contains 15 residues.

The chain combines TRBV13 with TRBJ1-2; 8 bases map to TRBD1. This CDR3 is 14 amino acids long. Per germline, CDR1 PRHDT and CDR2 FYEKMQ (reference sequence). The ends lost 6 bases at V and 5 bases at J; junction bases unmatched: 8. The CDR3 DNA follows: TGTGCCAGCAGTCGCTCCGGGACAGGATATGGCTACACCTTC. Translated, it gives CASSRSGTGYGYTF. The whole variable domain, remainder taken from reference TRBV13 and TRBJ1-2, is AAGVIQSPRHLIKEKRETATLKCYPIPRHDTVYWYQQGPGQDPQFLISFYEKMQSDKGSIPDRFSAQQFSDYHSELNMSSLELGDSALYFCASSRSGTGYGYTFGSGTRLTVV.

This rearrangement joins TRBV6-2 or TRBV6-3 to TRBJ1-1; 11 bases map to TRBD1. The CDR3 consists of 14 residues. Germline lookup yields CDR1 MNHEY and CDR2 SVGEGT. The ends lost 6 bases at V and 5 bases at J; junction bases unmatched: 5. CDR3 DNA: TGTGCCAGCAGCGGACAGGGGGCGCTTACTGAAGCTTTCTTT. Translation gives CASSGQGALTEAFF.

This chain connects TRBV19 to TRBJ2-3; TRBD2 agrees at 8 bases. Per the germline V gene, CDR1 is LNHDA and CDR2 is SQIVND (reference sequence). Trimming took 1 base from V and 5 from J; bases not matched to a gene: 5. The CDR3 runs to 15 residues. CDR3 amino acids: CASSIVASGRDTQYF. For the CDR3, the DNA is TGTGCCAGTAGTATAGTTGCTAGCGGGCGAGATACGCAGTATTTT.

This CDR3 reads CASSEGSSSGGSETQYF. Written as DNA, the CDR3 is TGTGCCAGCAGTGAAGGTTCGTCTAGCGGGGGTTCAGAGACCCAGTACTTC. The chain is built from TRBV6-1 and TRBJ2-5, with TRBD2 matching 10 bases. The CDR3 has 17 residues. Germline lookup yields CDR1 MNHNS and CDR2 SASEGT. Trimming removed 1 base from V and 4 bases from J; junction bases left unmatched: 9.

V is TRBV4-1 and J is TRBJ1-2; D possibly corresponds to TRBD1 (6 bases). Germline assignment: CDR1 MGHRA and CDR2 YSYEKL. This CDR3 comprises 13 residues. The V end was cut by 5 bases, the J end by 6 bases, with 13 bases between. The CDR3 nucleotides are TGCGCCAGCAGCTTGTTACCAGGGGATGGCTACACCTTC. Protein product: CASSLLPGDGYTF.

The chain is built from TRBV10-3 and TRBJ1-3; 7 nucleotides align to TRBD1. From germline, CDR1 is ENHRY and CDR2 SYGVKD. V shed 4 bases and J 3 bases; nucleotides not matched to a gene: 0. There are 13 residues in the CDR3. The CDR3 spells CAISAGGGNTIYF. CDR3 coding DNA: TGTGCCATCAGTGCAGGGGGTGGAAACACCATATATTTT.

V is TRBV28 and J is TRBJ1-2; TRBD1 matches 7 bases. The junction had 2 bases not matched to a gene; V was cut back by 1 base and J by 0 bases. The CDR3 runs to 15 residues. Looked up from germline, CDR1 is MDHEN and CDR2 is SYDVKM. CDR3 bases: TGTGCCAGCAGTTTATCGCAGGGGGCTAACTATGGCTACACCTTC. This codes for CASSLSQGANYGYTF.

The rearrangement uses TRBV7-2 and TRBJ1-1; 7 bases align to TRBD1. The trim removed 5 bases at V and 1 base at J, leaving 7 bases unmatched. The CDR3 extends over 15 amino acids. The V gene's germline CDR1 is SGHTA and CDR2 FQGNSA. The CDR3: CASSARQGGNTEAFF. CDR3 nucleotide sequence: TGTGCCAGCAGCGCAAGACAGGGTGGGAACACTGAAGCTTTCTTT. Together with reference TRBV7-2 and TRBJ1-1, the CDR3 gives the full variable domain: GAGVSQSPSNKVTEKGKDVELRCDPISGHTALYWYRQSLGQGLEFLIYFQGNSAPDKSGLPSDRFSAERTGGSVSTLTIQRTQQEDSAVYLCASSARQGGNTEAFFGQGTRLTVV.

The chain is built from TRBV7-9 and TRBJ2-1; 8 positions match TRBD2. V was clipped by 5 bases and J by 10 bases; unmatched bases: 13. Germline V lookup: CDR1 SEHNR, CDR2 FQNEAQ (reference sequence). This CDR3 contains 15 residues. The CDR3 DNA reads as TGTGCCAGCAGCAAAACAGATGCGGTAGCGGGGGAGCAGTTCTTC. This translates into CASSKTDAVAGEQFF.

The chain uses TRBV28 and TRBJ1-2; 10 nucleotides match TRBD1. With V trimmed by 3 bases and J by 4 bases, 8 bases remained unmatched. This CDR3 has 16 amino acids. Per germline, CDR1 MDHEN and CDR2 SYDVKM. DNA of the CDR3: TGTGCCAGCAGTTTCTTCGCCGGGACAGGGGCCTATGGCTACACCTTC. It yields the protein CASSFFAGTGAYGYTF.

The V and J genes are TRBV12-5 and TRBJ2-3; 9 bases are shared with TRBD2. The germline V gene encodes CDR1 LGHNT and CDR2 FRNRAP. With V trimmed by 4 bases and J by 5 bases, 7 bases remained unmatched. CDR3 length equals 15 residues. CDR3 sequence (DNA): TGTGCTAGTGGTTCGCCGTCAGCGGGAGGAGATACGCAGTATTTT. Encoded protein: CASGSPSAGGDTQYF. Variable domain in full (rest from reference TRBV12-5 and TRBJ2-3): DARVTQTPRHKVTEMGQEVTMRCQPILGHNTVFWYRQTMMQGLELLAYFRNRAPLDDSGMPKDRFSAEMPDATLATLKIQPSEPRDSAVYFCASGSPSAGGDTQYFGPGTRLTVL.

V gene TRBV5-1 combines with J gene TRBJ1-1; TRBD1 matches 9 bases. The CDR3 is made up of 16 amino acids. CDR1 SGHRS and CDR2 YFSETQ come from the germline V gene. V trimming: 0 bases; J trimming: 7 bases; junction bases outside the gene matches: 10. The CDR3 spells CASSLVTGGASGEAFF. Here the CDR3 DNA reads TGCGCCAGCAGCTTGGTAACAGGGGGCGCGTCTGGTGAAGCTTTCTTT. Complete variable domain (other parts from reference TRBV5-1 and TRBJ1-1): KAGVTQTPRYLIKTRGQQVTLSCSPISGHRSVSWYQQTPGQGLQFLFEYFSETQRNKGNFPGRFSGRQFSNSRSEMNVSTLELGDSALYLCASSLVTGGASGEAFFGQGTRLTVV.

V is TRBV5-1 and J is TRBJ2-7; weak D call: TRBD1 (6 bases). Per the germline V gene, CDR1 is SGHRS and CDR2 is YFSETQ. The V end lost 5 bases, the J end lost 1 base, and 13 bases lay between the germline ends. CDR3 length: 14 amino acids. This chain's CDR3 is CASRWAGESYEQYF. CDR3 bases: TGCGCCAGCAGATGGGCAGGGGAGTCCTACGAGCAGTACTTC. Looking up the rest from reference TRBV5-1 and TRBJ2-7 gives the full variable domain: KAGVTQTPRYLIKTRGQQVTLSCSPISGHRSVSWYQQTPGQGLQFLFEYFSETQRNKGNFPGRFSGRQFSNSRSEMNVSTLELGDSALYLCASRWAGESYEQYFGPGTRLTVT.

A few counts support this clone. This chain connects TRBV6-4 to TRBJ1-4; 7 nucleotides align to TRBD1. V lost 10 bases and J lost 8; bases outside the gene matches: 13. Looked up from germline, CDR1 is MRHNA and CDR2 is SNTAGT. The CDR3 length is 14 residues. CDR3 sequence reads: CAIEQGVDVEKLFF. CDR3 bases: TGTGCCATCGAGCAGGGGGTCGATGTCGAAAAACTGTTTTTT.